This entry concerns a single TCR beta chain. This entry comes from a study of blood T cell repertoires in COVID-19. V lost 2 bases and J 1 base, leaving 11 bases between the germline ends. The CDR3 is 15 amino acids. Germline CDR1 reads MNHEY; CDR2 reads SMNVEV (reference sequence). Assay: immunoSEQ multiplex PCR; the TCRdb copy retains only in-frame clones and omits some. The repertoire consists of approximately 300,000 clones, with about nine tenths occurring once and the leading ten covering 3% to 4.5%. The sample comprised peripheral blood. This chain joins TRBV27 and TRBJ2-5; D is possibly TRBD2 (5 bases). This sequence originates from a woman aged 35 to 49 with acute or convalescent COVID-19. The CDR3 DNA reads as TGTGCCAGCAGTTTAGAGGGCTATACCCAAGAGACCCAGTACTTC. Protein product: CASSLEGYTQETQYF.